Each of the 13 T cell receptor beta chains below was sequenced from the same sample in a study of siplizumab effects on memory and regulatory T cells. The repertoire was sequenced with immunoSEQ multiplex PCR; TCRdb's copy has only in-frame clones and lacks some. The sample lists some 97,000 clones, about 90% occurring once. The sample consisted of CD4+ T cells sorted from blood. The receptors derive from a human donor in good health.

This clone was observed a single time. The chain links TRBV18 to TRBJ2-7; TRBD1 is a possible D gene (5 bases). From germline, CDR1 is KGHSH and CDR2 LQKENI. CDR3 length: 16 amino acids. Trimming left V 0 bases short and J 1 base short, with 13 bases between. This CDR3 reads CASSPPFSGKSYEQYF. CDR3 DNA sequence: TGTGCCAGCTCACCACCCTTCTCAGGGAAGTCCTACGAGCAGTACTTC.

The chain couples TRBV6-5 to TRBJ1-3; TRBD1 is a possible D gene (5 bases). The V and J ends lost 5 bases and 4 bases respectively, with 12 bases between them. Germline V gene sequence: CDR1 MNHEY, CDR2 SVGAGI. This CDR3 is 14 amino acids long. DNA of the CDR3: TGTGCCAGCAGTCAGGGTTTGAAGGGAAACACCATATATTTT. It translates to CASSQGLKGNTIYF.

The chain joins TRBV7-9 to TRBJ2-3; 8 positions match TRBD2. Germline loops: CDR1 SEHNR, CDR2 FQNEAQ (reference sequence). This CDR3 spans 13 amino acids. With 6 bases clipped from V and 11 bases from J, the junction kept 10 bases outside the gene matches. CDR3 sequence reads: CASRLAELGGQYF. CDR3 coding DNA: TGTGCCAGCAGACTAGCGGAGCTTGGTGGGCAGTATTTT.

The rearrangement joins TRBV6-5 to TRBJ2-7; 11 positions match TRBD1. V shed 2 bases, J shed 5 bases, and the junction held 2 bases outside the gene matches. The germline gives CDR1 MNHEY, CDR2 SVGAGI. The CDR3 consists of 14 residues. CDR3 protein: CASSYRDRGDEQYF. The CDR3 coding sequence is TGTGCCAGCAGTTACCGGGACAGGGGGGACGAGCAGTACTTC.

The chain links TRBV7-3 to TRBJ2-3, with D hard to call. The ends were cut back, 4 bases at V and 2 bases at J, with 7 bases in the middle. The CDR3 has 13 amino acids. Germline V gene data show CDR1 as SGHTA and CDR2 as FQGTGA. Here the CDR3 reads CASSSDHTDTQYF. The CDR3 bases are TGTGCCAGCAGCTCCGACCACACAGATACGCAGTATTTT.

The rearrangement links TRBV19 to TRBJ1-2; D not certain. V lost 3 bases and J lost 0, with 14 bases in between. The CDR3 runs 16 residues. From germline, CDR1 is LNHDA and CDR2 SQIVND (reference sequence). The chain's CDR3 is CASSINLRPSNYGYTF. CDR3 DNA: TGTGCCAGTAGTATTAATCTTAGGCCATCTAACTATGGCTACACCTTC.

Details on this clone: The junction shows a germline mismatch at one end, possibly a read error. The chain uses TRBV7-9 and TRBJ2-1, with TRBD2 matching 8 bases. The germline V gene has CDR1 SEHNR and CDR2 FQNEAQ (reference sequence). This CDR3 has 13 residues. The CDR3 reads CASSLFSREGLLF. The CDR3 DNA is TGTGCCAGCAGCTTGTTCAGCCGGGAGGGCCTACTCTTC.

The chain couples TRBV10-2 to TRBJ2-7; 11 positions agree with TRBD2. Germline V lookup: CDR1 WSHSY, CDR2 SAAADI. The CDR3 is made up of 16 amino acids. V dropped 6 bases and J dropped 2; count of bases not matched to a gene: 9. CDR3 in amino acids: CASREGLADFPYEQYF. Here the CDR3 DNA reads TGCGCCAGCAGAGAGGGACTAGCGGACTTCCCCTACGAGCAGTACTTC.

A single count supports this clone. The chain couples TRBV19 to TRBJ2-2; 9 nucleotides align to TRBD2. This CDR3 has 16 amino acids. Looked up from germline, CDR1 is LNHDA and CDR2 is SQIVND (reference sequence). V dropped 6 bases and J dropped 6; count of bases not matched to a gene: 11. The CDR3 loop is CASRDQPSGAAGELFF. CDR3 nucleotide sequence: TGTGCCAGTAGGGATCAACCTAGCGGGGCCGCCGGGGAGCTGTTTTTT. The whole variable domain, filled in from reference TRBV19 and TRBJ2-2, reads DGGITQSPKYLFRKEGQNVTLSCEQNLNHDAMYWYRQDPGQGLRLIYYSQIVNDFQKGDIAEGYSVSREKKESFPLTVTSAQKNPTAFYLCASRDQPSGAAGELFFGEGSRLTVL.

The J gene is TRBJ2-7, the V gene TRBV2, with TRBD2 as a possible D gene (6 bases). Germline loops: CDR1 SNHLY, CDR2 FYNNEI. The CDR3 runs 12 residues. V lost 8 bases and J lost 6, with 14 bases in between. The CDR3 DNA is TGTGCCAGCGGGGCGCGGGGTGCCGAGCAGTACTTC. It codes for CASGARGAEQYF.

This chain connects TRBV7-7 to TRBJ2-2; the D gene is possibly TRBD1 (6 bases). Germline V gives CDR1 SSHAT, CDR2 FNYEAQ (reference sequence). This CDR3 is built from 14 residues. Trimming stripped 4 bases from V and 2 bases from J, with 8 bases between. The CDR3 region has the DNA TGTGCCAGCAGCTACAGGGAAAACACCGGGGAGCTGTTTTTT. Translated: CASSYRENTGELFF. Drawing the rest from reference TRBV7-7 and TRBJ2-2, the complete variable domain is GAGVSQSPRYKVTKRGQDVTLRCDPISSHATLYWYQQALGQGPEFLTYFNYEAQPDKSGLPSDRFSAERPEGSISTLTIQRTEQRDSAMYRCASSYRENTGELFFGEGSRLTVL.

The chain combines TRBV11-2 with TRBJ1-4; D is unclear. Trimming shortened V by 2 bases and J by 0 bases, and 1 base separated the two germline ends. The CDR3 length is 13 residues. Germline CDR1 is SGHAT and CDR2 is FQNNGV. The CDR3 sequence is CASSLSTNEKLFF. CDR3 sequence (DNA): TGTGCCAGCAGCTTATCAACTAATGAAAAACTGTTTTTT.

The V gene is TRBV2, the J gene TRBJ2-2; D might be TRBD2 (5 bases). Trimming removed 0 bases at V and 4 bases at J, with 9 bases between. CDR1 and CDR2 (germline): SNHLY, FYNNEI. This CDR3 contains 15 residues. The CDR3 bases are TGTGCCAGCAGTGAAGCGGCTAGCCCCACCGGGGAGCTGTTTTTT. Encoded protein: CASSEAASPTGELFF. Using reference TRBV2 and TRBJ2-2 for the parts outside the CDR3, the full variable domain is EPEVTQTPSHQVTQMGQEVILRCVPISNHLYFYWYRQILGQKVEFLVSFYNNEISEKSEIFDDQFSVERPDGSNFTLKIRSTKLEDSAMYFCASSEAASPTGELFFGEGSRLTVL.